The rows below give T cell receptor beta chains drawn from one sample of a study of OX40 agonist ivuxolimab in advanced cancers. Data came from immunoSEQ multiplex PCR; TCRdb stores just in-frame clones and leaves some out. The sample consists of about 110,000 clones, approximately 90% of them appearing once. This specimen consisted of CD4+ or CD8+ T cells sorted from blood, obtained in a trial of the OX40 agonist ivuxolimab. The receptors originated from an adult with an advanced solid tumor such as melanoma, head and neck, liver or kidney cancer. CDR3s include the opening cysteine and the closing phenylalanine or tryptophan. The D gene is left open where the match is weak.

d_gene	v_gene	j_gene	CDR3nt	CDR3aa
NA	TRBV7-9	TRBJ2-3	TGTGCCAGCAGCCCTTACACAGATACGCAGTATTTT	CASSPYTDTQYF
NA	TRBV30	TRBJ1-2	TGTGCCTGGATTGAAGGGAACGGGGGGGGTTTTGGCTACACCTTC	CAWIEGNGGGFGYTF
TRBD1	TRBV7-9	TRBJ1-5	TGTGCCAGCAGCAGGGGACAGGTGGGTCAGCCCCAGCATTTT	CASSRGQVGQPQHF
NA	TRBV27	TRBJ1-6	TGTGCCAGCAGTTCGGCGGCGGTCCGAGGTTCACCCCTCCACTTT	CASSSAAVRGSPLHF
NA	TRBV6-6	TRBJ2-7	TGTGCCAGCAGTTACTTTAGGGACATCCCGGGGGAGCAGTACTTC	CASSYFRDIPGEQYF
TRBD1	TRBV5-4	TRBJ1-2	TGTGCCAGCAGTAGTACCCGGGACAGGGGGCATGGCTACACCTTC	CASSSTRDRGHGYTF
NA	TRBV6-1	TRBJ2-1	TGTGCCAGCAGGCCCCCGGGCTACAATGAGCAGTTCTTC	CASRPPGYNEQFF
NA	TRBV30	TRBJ1-1	TGTGCCTGGAGTGTCGGTGGGACGGGTCGGAACACTGAAGCTTTCTTT	CAWSVGGTGRNTEAFF
NA	TRBV5-1	TRBJ2-7	TGCGCCAGCAGCTTGGAGGCAGGTCCTTACGAGCAGTACTTC	CASSLEAGPYEQYF
NA	TRBV25-1	TRBJ2-7	TGTGCCAGCAGGGCAGGGGGGGGGCTCTACGAGCAGTACTTC	CASRAGGGLYEQYF
NA	TRBV19	TRBJ2-7	TGTGCCAGTAGTGCCAGAGATAACGAGCAGTACTTC	CASSARDNEQYF
TRBD2	TRBV7-2	TRBJ2-5	TGTGCCAGCAGCCCCGGACTAGCGGGGGGGAGGGCGGAGACCCAGTACTTC	CASSPGLAGGRAETQYF
NA	TRBV4-1	TRBJ2-5	TGCGCCAGCAGCCAAGGAAAATCGGGGACGGAGACCCAGTACTTC	CASSQGKSGTETQYF
NA	TRBV21-1	TRBJ1-4	TGTGCCAGCAGCAAACCGCCCAGGAGGGCAACTAATGAAAAACTGTTTTTT	CASSKPPRRATNEKLFF
NA	TRBV28	TRBJ1-2	TGTGCCAGCATAGGGGACGTTGACTATGGCTACACCTTC	CASIGDVDYGYTF
NA	TRBV5-1	TRBJ2-7	TGCGCCAGCAGCACCCGGGAGAACTACGAGCAGTACTTC	CASSTRENYEQYF
NA	TRBV5-1	TRBJ1-2	TGCGCCAGCAGCTTGGAAGGGGCCTCGTTGTCAGATGGCTACACCTTC	CASSLEGASLSDGYTF